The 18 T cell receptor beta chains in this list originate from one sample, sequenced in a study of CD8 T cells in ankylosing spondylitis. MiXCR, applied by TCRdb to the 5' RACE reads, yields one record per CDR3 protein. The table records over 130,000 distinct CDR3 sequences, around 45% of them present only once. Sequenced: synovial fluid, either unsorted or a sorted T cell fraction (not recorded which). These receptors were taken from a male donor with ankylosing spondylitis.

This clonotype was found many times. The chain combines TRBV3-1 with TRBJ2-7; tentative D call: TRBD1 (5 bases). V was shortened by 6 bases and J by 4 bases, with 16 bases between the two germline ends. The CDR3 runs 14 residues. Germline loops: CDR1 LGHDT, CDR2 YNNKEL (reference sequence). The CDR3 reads CASSDSPLLYEQYF. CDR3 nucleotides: TGTGCCAGCAGTGACAGCCCTCTCCTGTACGAGCAGTACTTC.

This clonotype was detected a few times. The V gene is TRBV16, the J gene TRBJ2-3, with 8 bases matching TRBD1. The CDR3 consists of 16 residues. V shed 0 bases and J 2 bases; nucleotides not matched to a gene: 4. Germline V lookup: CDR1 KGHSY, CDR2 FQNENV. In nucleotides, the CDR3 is TGTGCCAGCAGCCAATCTAAGACAGGGGCCACAGATACGCAGTATTTT. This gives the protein CASSQSKTGATDTQYF.

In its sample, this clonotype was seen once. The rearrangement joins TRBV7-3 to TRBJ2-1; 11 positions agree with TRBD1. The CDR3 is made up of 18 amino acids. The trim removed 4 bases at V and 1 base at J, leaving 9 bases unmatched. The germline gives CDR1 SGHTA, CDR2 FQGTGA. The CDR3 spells CASSSRTGGTLSYNEQFF. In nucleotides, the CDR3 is TGTGCCAGCAGCTCCCGGACAGGGGGCACCCTATCCTACAATGAGCAGTTCTTC. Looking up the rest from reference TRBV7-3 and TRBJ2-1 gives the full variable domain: GAGVSQTPSNKVTEKGKYVELRCDPISGHTALYWYRQSLGQGPEFLIYFQGTGAADDSGLPNDRFFAVRPEGSVSTLKIQRTERGDSAVYLCASSSRTGGTLSYNEQFFGPGTRLTVL.

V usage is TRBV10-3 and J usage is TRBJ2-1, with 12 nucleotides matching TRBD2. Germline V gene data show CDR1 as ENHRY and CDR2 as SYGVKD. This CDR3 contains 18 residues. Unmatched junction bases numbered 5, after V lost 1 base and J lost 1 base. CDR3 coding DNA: TGTGCCATCAGTGAGTTTCTAGCGGGAGGGCTATCCTACAATGAGCAGTTCTTC. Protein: CAISEFLAGGLSYNEQFF.

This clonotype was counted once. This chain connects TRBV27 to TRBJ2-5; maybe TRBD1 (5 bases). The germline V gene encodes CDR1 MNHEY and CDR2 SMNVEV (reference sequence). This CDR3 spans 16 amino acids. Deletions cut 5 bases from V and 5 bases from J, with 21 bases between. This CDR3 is CASSPLGARVEETQYF. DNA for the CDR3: TGTGCCAGCAGTCCCCTGGGTGCCAGGGTAGAGGAGACCCAGTACTTC.

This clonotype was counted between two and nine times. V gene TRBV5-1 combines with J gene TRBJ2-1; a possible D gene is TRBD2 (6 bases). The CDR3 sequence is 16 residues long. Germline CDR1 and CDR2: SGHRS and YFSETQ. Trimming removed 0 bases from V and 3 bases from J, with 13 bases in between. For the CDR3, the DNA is TGCGCCAGCAGCTTGGCCTGGAGGGAGAACTACAATGAGCAGTTCTTC. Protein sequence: CASSLAWRENYNEQFF.

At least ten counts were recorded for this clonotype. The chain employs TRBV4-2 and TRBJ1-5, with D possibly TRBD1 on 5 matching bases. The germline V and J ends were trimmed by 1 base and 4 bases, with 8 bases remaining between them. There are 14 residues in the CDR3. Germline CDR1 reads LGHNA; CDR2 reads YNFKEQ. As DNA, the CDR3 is TGTGCCAGCAGCCAAGTGGCAGGGAATCAGCCCCAGCATTTT. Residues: CASSQVAGNQPQHF.

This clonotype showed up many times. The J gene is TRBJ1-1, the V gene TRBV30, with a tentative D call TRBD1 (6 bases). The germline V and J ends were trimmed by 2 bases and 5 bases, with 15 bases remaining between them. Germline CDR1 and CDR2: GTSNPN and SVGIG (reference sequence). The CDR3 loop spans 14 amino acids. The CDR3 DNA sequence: TGTGCCTGGAGTTGGGGGGGGGCCGGAACTGAAGCTTTCTTT. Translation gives CAWSWGGAGTEAFF. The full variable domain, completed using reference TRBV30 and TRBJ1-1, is SQTIHQWPATLVQPVGSPLSLECTVEGTSNPNLYWYRQAAGRGLQLLFYSVGIGQISSEVPQNLSASRPQDRQFILSSKKLLLSDSGFYLCAWSWGGAGTEAFFGQGTRLTVV.

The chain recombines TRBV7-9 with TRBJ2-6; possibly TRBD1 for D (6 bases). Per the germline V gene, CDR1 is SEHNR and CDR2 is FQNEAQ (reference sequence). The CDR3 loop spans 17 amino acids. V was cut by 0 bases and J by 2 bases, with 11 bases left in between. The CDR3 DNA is TGTGCCAGCAGCTTAGCGAGGGGGAATCCTGGGGCCAACGTCCTGACTTTC. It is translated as CASSLARGNPGANVLTF. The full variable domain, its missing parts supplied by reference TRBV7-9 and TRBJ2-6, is DTGVSQNPRHKITKRGQNVTFRCDPISEHNRLYWYRQTLGQGPEFLTYFQNEAQLEKSRLLSDRFSAERPKGSFSTLEIQRTEQGDSAMYLCASSLARGNPGANVLTFGAGSRLTVL.

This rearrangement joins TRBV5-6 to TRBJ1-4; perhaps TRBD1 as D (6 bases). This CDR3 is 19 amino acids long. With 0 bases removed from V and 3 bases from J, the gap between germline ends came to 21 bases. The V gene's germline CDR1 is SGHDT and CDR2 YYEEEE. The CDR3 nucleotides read TGTGCCAGCAGCTTGGAGGTTTTCGGCAGGGGCGACTCTAATGAAAAACTGTTTTTT. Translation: CASSLEVFGRGDSNEKLFF.

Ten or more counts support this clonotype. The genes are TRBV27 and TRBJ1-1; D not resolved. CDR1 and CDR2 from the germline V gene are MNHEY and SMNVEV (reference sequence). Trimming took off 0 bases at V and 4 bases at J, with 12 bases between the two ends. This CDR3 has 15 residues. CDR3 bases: TGTGCCAGCAGTTTATCCGGGAGAGGGAGCACTGAAGCTTTCTTT. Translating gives CASSLSGRGSTEAFF.

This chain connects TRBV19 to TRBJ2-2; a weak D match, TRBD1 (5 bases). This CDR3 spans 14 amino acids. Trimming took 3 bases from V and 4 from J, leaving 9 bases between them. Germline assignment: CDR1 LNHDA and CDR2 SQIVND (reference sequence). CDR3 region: CASSIWQGTGELFF. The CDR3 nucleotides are TGTGCCAGTAGTATCTGGCAGGGCACCGGGGAGCTGTTTTTT.

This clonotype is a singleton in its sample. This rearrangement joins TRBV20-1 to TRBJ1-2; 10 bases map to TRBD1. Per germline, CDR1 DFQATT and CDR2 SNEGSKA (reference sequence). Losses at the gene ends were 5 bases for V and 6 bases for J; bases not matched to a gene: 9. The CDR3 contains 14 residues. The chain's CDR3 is CSAVRDRGMNGYTF. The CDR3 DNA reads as TGCAGTGCTGTCCGGGACAGGGGAATGAATGGCTACACCTTC.

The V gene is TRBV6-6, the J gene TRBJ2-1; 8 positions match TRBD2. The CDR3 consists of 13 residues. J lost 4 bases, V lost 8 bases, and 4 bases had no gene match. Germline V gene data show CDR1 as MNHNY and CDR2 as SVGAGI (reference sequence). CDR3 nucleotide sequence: TGTGCCAGCGGAGCGGGAGAGTACAATGAGCAGTTCTTC. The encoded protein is CASGAGEYNEQFF.

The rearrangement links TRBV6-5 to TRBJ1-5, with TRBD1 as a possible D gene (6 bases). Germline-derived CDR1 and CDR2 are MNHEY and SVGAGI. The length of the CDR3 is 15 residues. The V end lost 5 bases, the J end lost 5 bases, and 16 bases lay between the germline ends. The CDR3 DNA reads TGTGCCAGCAGTCACCTACAGGGTAGGCATCAGCCCCAGCATTTT. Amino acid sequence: CASSHLQGRHQPQHF.

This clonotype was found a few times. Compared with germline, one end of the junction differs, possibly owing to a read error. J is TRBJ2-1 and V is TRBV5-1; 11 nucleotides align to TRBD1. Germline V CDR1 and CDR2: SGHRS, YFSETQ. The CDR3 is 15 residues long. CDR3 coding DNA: TGCGCCAGCAGGTTGGACAGGGGGCGTTACAATGAGCAGTTCTTC. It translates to CASRLDRGRYNEQFF.

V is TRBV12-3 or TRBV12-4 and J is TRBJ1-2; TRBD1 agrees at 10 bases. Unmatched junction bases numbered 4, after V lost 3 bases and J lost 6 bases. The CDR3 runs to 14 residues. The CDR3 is CASSFPGTGDGYTF. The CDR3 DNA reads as TGTGCCAGCAGTTTCCCCGGGACAGGGGATGGCTACACCTTC.

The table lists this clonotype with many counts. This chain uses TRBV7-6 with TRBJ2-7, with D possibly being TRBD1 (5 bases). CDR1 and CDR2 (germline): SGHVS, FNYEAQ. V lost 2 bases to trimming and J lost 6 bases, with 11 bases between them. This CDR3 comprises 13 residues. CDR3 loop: CASSLNQGAEQYF. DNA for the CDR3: TGTGCCAGCAGCTTAAATCAAGGGGCCGAGCAGTACTTC.